Below, one T cell receptor beta chain is given with its context. This receptor's antigen is unknown. Per-base quality was not reported, and no clone a single base away is much larger than it. CDR1 SNHLY and CDR2 FYNNEI are derived from the germline V gene. V and J lose 9 bases and 5 bases, and a span of 17 bases separates them. Measured from the cysteine to the phenylalanine, the CDR3 is 14 residues long. CDR3 DNA is the only sequence kept; it has 42 bases, read in frame from the first base. Library preparation used the immunoSEQ multiplex PCR assay. TCRdb limited this immuneACCESS table to in-frame rearrangements with V and J called. A share of clones is missing; checked studies link under half to unresolved V genes, and the rest is unexplained. Counted in this sample were roughly 70,000 clones; 80% to 95% of them appeared once. The ten largest clones represent less than 3.5% of the sample. The entry originates in a study of T cell changes during pregnancy in multiple sclerosis (dated by TCRdb to about 2019). With regard to the full study: Changes in the T cell repertoire over the course of pregnancy were examined in this study in women with multiple sclerosis.

The chain is made from TRBV2 and TRBJ2-1, and TRBD2 may be the D gene, going by 6 matching bases. The source of this sequence is a female donor in good health, enrolled as a control in a pregnancy study. The specimen comprised peripheral blood, sampled in the third trimester of pregnancy. DNA sequence: TGTGCCAGGACCTCACTAGCCGAAGACAATGAGCAGTTCTTC. Its protein reads: CARTSLAEDNEQFF.